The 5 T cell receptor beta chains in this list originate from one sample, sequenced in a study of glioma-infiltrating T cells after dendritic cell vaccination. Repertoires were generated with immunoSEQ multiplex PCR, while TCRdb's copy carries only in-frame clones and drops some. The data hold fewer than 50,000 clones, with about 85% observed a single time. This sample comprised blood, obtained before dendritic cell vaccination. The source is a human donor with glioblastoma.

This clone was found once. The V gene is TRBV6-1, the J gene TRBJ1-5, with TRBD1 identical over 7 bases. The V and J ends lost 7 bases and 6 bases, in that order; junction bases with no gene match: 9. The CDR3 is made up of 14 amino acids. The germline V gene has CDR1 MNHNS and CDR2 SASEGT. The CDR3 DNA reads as TGTGCCAGCACCGCCGCGGACAGGCGTCAGCCCCAGCATTTT. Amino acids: CASTAADRRQPQHF.

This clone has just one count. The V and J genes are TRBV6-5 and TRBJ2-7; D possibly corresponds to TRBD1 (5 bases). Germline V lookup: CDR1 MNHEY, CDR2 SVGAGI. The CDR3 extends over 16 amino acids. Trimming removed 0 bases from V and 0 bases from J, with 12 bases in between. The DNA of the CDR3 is TGTGCCAGCAGTTACTCACAGGCAGGATCCTCCTACGAGCAGTACTTC. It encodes CASSYSQAGSSYEQYF.

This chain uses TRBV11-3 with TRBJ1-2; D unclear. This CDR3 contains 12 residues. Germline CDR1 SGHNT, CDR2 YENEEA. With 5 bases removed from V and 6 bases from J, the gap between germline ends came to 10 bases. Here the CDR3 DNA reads TGTGCCAGCAGCATCGGGAGGGATGGCTACACCTTC. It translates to CASSIGRDGYTF.

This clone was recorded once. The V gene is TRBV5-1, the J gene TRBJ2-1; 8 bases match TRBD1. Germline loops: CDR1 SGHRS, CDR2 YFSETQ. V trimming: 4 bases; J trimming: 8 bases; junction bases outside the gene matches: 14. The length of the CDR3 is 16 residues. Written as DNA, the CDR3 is TGCGCCAGCAGCCCGGTCCGACAGGGGTTTACGGATGAGCAGTTCTTC. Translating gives CASSPVRQGFTDEQFF.

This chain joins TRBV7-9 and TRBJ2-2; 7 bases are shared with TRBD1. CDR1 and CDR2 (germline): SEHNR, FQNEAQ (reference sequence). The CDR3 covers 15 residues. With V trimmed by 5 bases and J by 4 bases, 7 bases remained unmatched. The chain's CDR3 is CASSPDRDGTGELFF. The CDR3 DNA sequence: TGTGCCAGCAGCCCTGACAGGGATGGCACCGGGGAGCTGTTTTTT.